The entry below gives a single T cell receptor beta chain sequence along with its context. Profiling relied on immunoSEQ multiplex PCR, and the TCRdb table lists in-frame clones only, not all of them. Of approximately 150,000 clones listed, roughly nine tenths are singletons. Germline lookup yields CDR1 MNHEY and CDR2 SMNVEV (reference sequence). The V gene end was trimmed by 6 bases and the J gene end by 2 bases; junction bases not matched to a gene: 2. CDR3 length equals 14 residues. This entry comes from a study of blood T cell repertoires in COVID-19. The receptor's source is a human donor with acute COVID-19. The donor label of this sample is uncertain. This chain links TRBV27 with TRBJ2-2, with 8 positions matching TRBD1. The sequenced sample was PBMCs or T cells enriched from blood (not recorded which). The CDR3 here is CASRGQANTGELFF. The DNA for the CDR3 is TGTGCCAGCAGGGGACAGGCCAACACCGGGGAGCTGTTTTTT.